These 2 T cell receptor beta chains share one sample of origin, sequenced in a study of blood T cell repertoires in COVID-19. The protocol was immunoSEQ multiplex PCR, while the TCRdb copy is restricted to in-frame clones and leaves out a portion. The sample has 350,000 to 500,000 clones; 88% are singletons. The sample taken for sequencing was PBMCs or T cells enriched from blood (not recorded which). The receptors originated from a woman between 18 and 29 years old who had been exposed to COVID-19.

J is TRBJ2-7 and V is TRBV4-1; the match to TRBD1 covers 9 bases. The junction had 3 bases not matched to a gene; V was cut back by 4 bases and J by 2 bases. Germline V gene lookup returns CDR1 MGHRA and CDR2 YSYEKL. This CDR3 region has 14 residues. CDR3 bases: TGCGCCAGCAGCCCCGGGACAGGGACCTACGAGCAGTACTTC. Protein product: CASSPGTGTYEQYF.

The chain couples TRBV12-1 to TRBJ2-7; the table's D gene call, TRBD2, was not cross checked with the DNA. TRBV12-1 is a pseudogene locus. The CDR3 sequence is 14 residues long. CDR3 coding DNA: TGTGCCAGCAGCTCTAGCGGGAGCTCCTACGAGCAGTACTTC. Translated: CASSSSGSSYEQYF.